The source of this TCR beta chain is a study of blood T cell repertoires in COVID-19. Study-level information: COVID-19 samples from acute and convalescent phases originated in the United States, Italy and Spain. PBMCs, B-cell-depleted T cells, or T cells were the source of the cDNA or gDNA that made up the material.

Germline CDR1 and CDR2: GTSNPN and SVGIG (reference sequence). V lost 1 base, J lost 3 bases, and 9 bases lay in between. The CDR3 runs 13 residues. Data came from immunoSEQ multiplex PCR; TCRdb stores just in-frame clones and leaves some out. The repertoire holds 300,000 to 400,000 clones, around 83% seen once, with 2.5% to 3.5% in the top ten. The origin of this receptor is a man aged 25-40 years with active or convalescent COVID-19. Sequencing was carried out using peripheral blood. The chain uses TRBV30 and TRBJ1-2; D uncertain. CDR3 nucleotides: TGTGCCTGGAGTGGGGGAGGAGACTATGGCTACACCTTC. It is translated as CAWSGGGDYGYTF.